This T cell receptor beta chain was captured in a study of cytotoxic CD8 clonotypes in ibrutinib-treated CLL. Study background: The study included 11 relapsed/refractory and 15 treatment-naive patients; about 17 had IGHV unmutated disease.

Method: immunoSEQ multiplex PCR; TCRdb's copy keeps in-frame clones and lacks some. The repertoire holds 300,000 to 350,000 clones, just under 80% seen once, with 5% to 7% in the top ten. Details on this clone: The antigen is unknown.

The length of the CDR3 is 14 residues. Germline V gene data show CDR1 as MNHEY and CDR2 as SVGAGI. V lost 4 bases to trimming and J lost 10 bases, with 16 bases between them. Study findings and constraints: Public clonotypes showed up rarely, and on treatment they shrank or held steady.

This specimen consisted of PBMCs, obtained before ibrutinib treatment. This receptor was taken from a human donor with chronic lymphocytic leukemia. The V and J genes are TRBV6-5 and TRBJ1-4; TRBD1 might be the D (6 bases). CDR3 sequence (DNA): TGTGCCAGCAGTTCAACCCGCAGGGGCGGAAAACTGTTTTTT. This translates into CASSSTRRGGKLFF.